One sample yielded the 30 T cell receptor beta chains listed below, sequenced in a study of T cells expressing NK-cell markers. TCRdb reprocessed the 5' RACE reads and stores each CDR3 protein as one record, lacking DNA. This sample's table has roughly 150,000 distinct CDR3 sequences. Sequenced material: blood T cells: a sorted CD56 or NKG2C T cell subset, CD4+ or CD8+ T cells, or bulk PBMC T cells (not recorded which). Every receptor here comes from a man aged 18 to 69 in good health.

The rearrangement uses TRBV5-6 and TRBJ2-7; checking the TCRdb D call of TRBD2 is not possible without DNA. The CDR3 extends over 17 amino acids. From germline, CDR1 is SGHDT and CDR2 YYEEEE. The CDR3 reads CASSHRTSGVWSYEQYF.

CDR3 protein: CASSLTGTSSYGYTF. The rearrangement links TRBV27 to TRBJ1-2; TCRdb reports TRBD1, a call that lacks DNA to check it against. The germline V gene has CDR1 MNHEY and CDR2 SMNVEV (reference sequence). This CDR3 is 15 amino acids long.

CDR3 sequence: CASSSGTWGHEQFF. The rearrangement joins TRBV11-3 to TRBJ2-1; TCRdb selects TRBD1, and the lack of DNA leaves this call unchecked. This CDR3 has 14 residues. CDR1 is SGHNT and CDR2 is YENEEA in the germline V gene.

V usage is TRBV20-1 and J usage is TRBJ2-1; TCRdb reports TRBD2, a call that lacks DNA to check it against. This CDR3 contains 11 residues. CDR1 DFQATT and CDR2 SNEGSKA come from the germline V gene (reference sequence). The CDR3 here is CSGRGGNEQFF.

The V gene is TRBV7-9, the J gene TRBJ2-2; TCRdb's D call, TRBD1, is unchecked because there is no DNA. Germline V gives CDR1 SEHNR, CDR2 FQNEAQ (reference sequence). The CDR3 is made up of 16 amino acids. The CDR3 loop reads CASSLTGGGYTGELFF.

V usage is TRBV28 and J usage is TRBJ2-1. This CDR3 is built from 15 residues. Per the germline V gene, CDR1 is MDHEN and CDR2 is SYDVKM. The CDR3 loop is CASSTNSPSYNEQFF.

The rearrangement joins TRBV21-1 to TRBJ2-6; the D call from TCRdb, TRBD1, cannot be confirmed without DNA. TRBV21-1 is termed a pseudogene. CDR3 length equals 20 residues. The CDR3 is CASSKGWRTGEISGANVLTF.

The chain couples TRBV24-1 to TRBJ2-1; TCRdb's D call of TRBD1 is untestable without DNA. Germline values: CDR1 KGHDR, CDR2 SFDVKD. The CDR3 consists of 15 residues. The CDR3 here is CATSDTRDRDDEQFF.

This chain connects TRBV13 to TRBJ1-1. The CDR3 is 12 residues long. CDR1 is PRHDT, CDR2 FYEKMQ, per germline (reference sequence). CDR3 in amino acids: CASSLMGTEAFF.

The chain has TRBV30 and TRBJ2-1. Germline loops: CDR1 GTSNPN, CDR2 SVGIG (reference sequence). The CDR3 is 12 residues long. CDR3 region: CAWSYVTDEQFF.

This rearrangement joins TRBV7-9 to TRBJ1-1. This CDR3 has 12 residues. CDR1 and CDR2 from the germline V gene are SEHNR and FQNEAQ (reference sequence). The CDR3 is CASSHQNTEAFF.

CDR3 region: CSARDRVGGVVEQYF. The chain has TRBV20-1 and TRBJ2-7; TCRdb picks TRBD1, but there is no DNA to check that call. CDR1 and CDR2 (germline): DFQATT, SNEGSKA (reference sequence). CDR3 length: 15 amino acids.

The CDR3 sequence is CASSGGQGWEQYF. This rearrangement joins TRBV5-6 to TRBJ2-7; TCRdb calls TRBD1, which cannot be checked without DNA. Per the germline V gene, CDR1 is SGHDT and CDR2 is YYEEEE. The CDR3 covers 13 residues.

The V gene is TRBV10-2, the J gene TRBJ1-5; TCRdb reports TRBD1, a call that lacks DNA to check it against. CDR1 and CDR2 (germline): WSHSY, SAAADI. The CDR3 sequence is 14 residues long. CDR3 amino acids: CASSRTISNQPQHF.

V usage is TRBV28 and J usage is TRBJ2-1. This CDR3 contains 15 residues. CDR1 is MDHEN and CDR2 is SYDVKM in the germline V gene. CDR3 loop: CASSFSRVSYNEQFF.

The CDR3 region is CASSQWGPEERQFF. The chain has TRBV4-2 and TRBJ2-1; as DNA is missing, the TRBD1 call by TCRdb cannot be tested. The CDR3 consists of 14 residues. Germline-derived CDR1 and CDR2 are LGHNA and YNFKEQ.

This chain joins TRBV12-3 or TRBV12-4 and TRBJ2-2; the D call from TCRdb, TRBD1, cannot be confirmed without DNA. The CDR3 is 17 residues long. The CDR3 here is CASSLFPPLNTGELFFF.

The CDR3 spells CASSPQPGLYGYTF. The rearrangement uses TRBV12-3 or TRBV12-4 and TRBJ1-2. This CDR3 is built from 14 residues.

The chain uses TRBV25-1 and TRBJ1-3; TCRdb calls TRBD1, which cannot be checked without DNA. Germline V lookup: CDR1 MGHDK, CDR2 SYGVNS. The CDR3 has 15 residues. This CDR3 reads CASSTREAHGNTIYF.

This chain connects TRBV7-6 to TRBJ1-2; the D gene TCRdb calls, TRBD1, cannot be checked with no DNA. The CDR3 runs 15 residues. CDR1 SGHVS and CDR2 FNYEAQ come from the germline V gene. CDR3 protein: CASGTFGQGADGYTF.

The rearrangement joins TRBV3-1 to TRBJ2-1. Germline V gene lookup returns CDR1 LGHDT and CDR2 YNNKEL (reference sequence). This CDR3 is built from 14 residues. CDR3 in amino acids: CASTARSLYNEQFF.

The chain recombines TRBV4-1 with TRBJ1-4; TCRdb's D call, TRBD1, is unchecked because there is no DNA. The CDR3 loop spans 15 amino acids. The germline V gene encodes CDR1 MGHRA and CDR2 YSYEKL. The CDR3 sequence is CASSQAWTRNEKLFF.

V and J are TRBV4-2 and TRBJ1-2; TCRdb's D call of TRBD1 is untestable without DNA. Germline-derived CDR1 and CDR2 are LGHNA and YNFKEQ. The CDR3 loop spans 14 amino acids. This chain's CDR3 is CASSPDRGDYGYTF.

The chain couples TRBV5-8 to TRBJ2-7; as DNA is missing, the TRBD1 call by TCRdb cannot be tested. This CDR3 contains 15 residues. The V gene's germline CDR1 is SGHTS and CDR2 YDEGEE. The CDR3 loop reads CASSSAQGKFYEQYF.

This sequence joins TRBV9 and TRBJ2-3; with no DNA, the TCRdb D assignment of TRBD1 cannot be verified. Looked up from germline, CDR1 is SGDLS and CDR2 is YYNGEE. The CDR3 covers 15 residues. CDR3: CASSRGDGITDTQYF.

This chain connects TRBV6-5 to TRBJ1-2; TCRdb's D gene call, TRBD1, goes unchecked for lack of DNA. The CDR3 loop spans 12 amino acids. Germline CDR1 is MNHEY and CDR2 is SVGAGI. The CDR3 here is CASSPLGAGYTF.

The V and J genes are TRBV5-6 and TRBJ1-5. This CDR3 is 13 amino acids long. The germline V gene encodes CDR1 SGHDT and CDR2 YYEEEE. Here the CDR3 reads CASTLASNQPQHF.

The rearrangement uses TRBV6-1 and TRBJ2-3; TCRdb names TRBD1, which stays unverified in the absence of DNA. Germline lookup yields CDR1 MNHNS and CDR2 SASEGT. The CDR3 has 13 amino acids. Here the CDR3 reads CASGEWGPDTQYF.

The chain's CDR3 is CASSSERGGVYEQYF. This chain joins TRBV7-9 and TRBJ2-7; TCRdb's assignment of TRBD1 cannot be checked, as there is no DNA. From germline, CDR1 is SEHNR and CDR2 FQNEAQ (reference sequence). The CDR3 length is 15 residues.

This chain connects TRBV11-2 to TRBJ1-2. The CDR3 loop spans 12 amino acids. Germline CDR1 is SGHAT and CDR2 is FQNNGV. The CDR3: CASSLGVEGYTF.